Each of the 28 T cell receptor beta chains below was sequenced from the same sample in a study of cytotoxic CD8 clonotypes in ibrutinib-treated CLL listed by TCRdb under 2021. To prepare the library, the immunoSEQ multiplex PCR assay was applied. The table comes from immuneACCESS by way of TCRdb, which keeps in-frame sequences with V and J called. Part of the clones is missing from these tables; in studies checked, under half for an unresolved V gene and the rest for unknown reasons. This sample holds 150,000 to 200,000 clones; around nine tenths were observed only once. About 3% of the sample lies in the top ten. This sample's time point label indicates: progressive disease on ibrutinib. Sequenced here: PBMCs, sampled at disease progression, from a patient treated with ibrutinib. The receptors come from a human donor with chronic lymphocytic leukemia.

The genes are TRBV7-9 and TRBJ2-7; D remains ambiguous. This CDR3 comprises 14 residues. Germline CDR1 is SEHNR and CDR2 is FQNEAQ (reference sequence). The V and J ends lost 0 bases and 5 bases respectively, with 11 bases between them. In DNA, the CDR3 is TGTGCCAGCAGCTTAGCTGGGTTTACCGACGAGCAGTACTTC. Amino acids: CASSLAGFTDEQYF.

The chain's CDR3 is CASNNYRGLAGFYEQYF. Written as DNA, the CDR3 is TGTGCCAGCAATAATTACCGGGGACTAGCGGGATTCTACGAGCAGTACTTC. This chain uses TRBV6-9 with TRBJ2-7; 13 bases are shared with TRBD2. V was clipped by 7 bases and J by 3 bases; unmatched bases: 12. Germline V gene lookup returns CDR1 MNHGY and CDR2 SVAAGI. The CDR3 has 17 residues.

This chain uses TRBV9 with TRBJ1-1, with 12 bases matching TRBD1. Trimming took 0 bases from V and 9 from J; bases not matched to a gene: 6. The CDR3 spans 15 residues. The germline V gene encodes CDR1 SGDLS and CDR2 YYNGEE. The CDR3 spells CASSVDAGDRGQAFF. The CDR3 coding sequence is TGTGCCAGCAGCGTAGACGCAGGGGACAGGGGGCAAGCTTTCTTT. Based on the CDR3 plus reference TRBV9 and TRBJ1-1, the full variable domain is DSGVTQTPKHLITATGQRVTLRCSPRSGDLSVYWYQQSLDQGLQFLIQYYNGEERAKGNILERFSAQQFPDLHSELNLSSLELGDSALYFCASSVDAGDRGQAFFGQGTRLTVV.

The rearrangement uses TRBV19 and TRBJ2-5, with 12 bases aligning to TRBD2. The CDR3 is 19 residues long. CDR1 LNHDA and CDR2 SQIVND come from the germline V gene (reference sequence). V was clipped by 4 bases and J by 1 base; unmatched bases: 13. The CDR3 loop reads CASSTSGLAGTIRQETQYF. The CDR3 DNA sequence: TGTGCCAGTAGTACTTCGGGACTAGCGGGCACGATCCGCCAAGAGACCCAGTACTTC.

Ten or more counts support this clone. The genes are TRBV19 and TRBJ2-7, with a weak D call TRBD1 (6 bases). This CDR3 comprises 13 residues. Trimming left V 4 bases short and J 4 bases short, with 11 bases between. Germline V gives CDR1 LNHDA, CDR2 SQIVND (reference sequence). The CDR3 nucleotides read TGTGCCAGTAGTAGCCCTGGACAGTACGAGCAGTACTTC. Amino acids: CASSSPGQYEQYF.

The CDR3 protein is CASSSQETQYF. The DNA for the CDR3 is TGTGCCAGTAGCTCCCAAGAGACCCAGTACTTC. The V and J genes are TRBV19 and TRBJ2-5; D is unclear. The CDR3 sequence is 11 residues long. Germline V gene sequence: CDR1 LNHDA, CDR2 SQIVND (reference sequence). Trimming left V 6 bases short and J 1 base short, with 3 bases between.

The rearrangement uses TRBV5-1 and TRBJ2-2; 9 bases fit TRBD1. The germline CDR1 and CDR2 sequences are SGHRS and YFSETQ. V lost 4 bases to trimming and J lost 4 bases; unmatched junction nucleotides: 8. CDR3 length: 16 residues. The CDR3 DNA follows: TGCGCCAGCAGCCCCGGGGACAGGGATATCACCGGGGAGCTGTTTTTT. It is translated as CASSPGDRDITGELFF.

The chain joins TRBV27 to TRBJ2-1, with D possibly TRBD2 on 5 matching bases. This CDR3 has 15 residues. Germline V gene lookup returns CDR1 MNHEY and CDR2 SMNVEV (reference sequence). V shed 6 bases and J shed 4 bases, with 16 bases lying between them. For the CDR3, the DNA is TGTGCCAGCAGACTTAGCCGCGGAGGATACAATGAGCAGTTCTTC. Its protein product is CASRLSRGGYNEQFF.

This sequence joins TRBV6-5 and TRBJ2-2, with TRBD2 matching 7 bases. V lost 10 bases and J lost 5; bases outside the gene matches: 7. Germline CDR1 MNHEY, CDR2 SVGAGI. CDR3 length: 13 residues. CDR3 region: CATRTSHTGELFF. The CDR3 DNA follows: TGTGCCACCAGGACTAGTCATACCGGGGAGCTGTTTTTT.

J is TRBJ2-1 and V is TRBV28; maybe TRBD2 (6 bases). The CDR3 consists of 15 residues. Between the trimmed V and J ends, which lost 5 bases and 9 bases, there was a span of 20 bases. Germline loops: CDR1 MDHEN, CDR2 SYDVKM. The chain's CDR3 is CASSPLGGVSPEQFF. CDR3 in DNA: TGTGCCAGCAGTCCCCTCGGGGGAGTCTCCCCTGAGCAGTTCTTC.

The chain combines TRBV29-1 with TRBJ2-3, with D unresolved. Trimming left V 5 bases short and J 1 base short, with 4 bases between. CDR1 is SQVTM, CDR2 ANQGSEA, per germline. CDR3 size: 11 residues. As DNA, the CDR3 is TGCAGCGTTTCTGGCACAGATACGCAGTATTTT. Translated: CSVSGTDTQYF.

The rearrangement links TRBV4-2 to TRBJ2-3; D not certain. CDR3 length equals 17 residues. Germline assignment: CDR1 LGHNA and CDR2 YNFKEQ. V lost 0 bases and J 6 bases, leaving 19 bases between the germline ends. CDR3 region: CASSQESGPSLWDTQYF. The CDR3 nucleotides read TGTGCCAGCAGCCAAGAATCGGGCCCTTCCCTTTGGGATACGCAGTATTTT.

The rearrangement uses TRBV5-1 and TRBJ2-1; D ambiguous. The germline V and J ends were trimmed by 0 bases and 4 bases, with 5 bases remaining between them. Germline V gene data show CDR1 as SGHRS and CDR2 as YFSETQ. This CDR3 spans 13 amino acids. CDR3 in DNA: TGCGCCAGCAGCTTGGACAGATACAATGAGCAGTTCTTC. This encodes CASSLDRYNEQFF.

CDR3 nucleotide sequence: TGCGCCAGCAGCCTCTTTAGTACAGGGGCCTATGGCTACACCTTC. This translates into CASSLFSTGAYGYTF. The chain has TRBV4-1 and TRBJ1-2, with 7 bases lining up with TRBD1. CDR3 length: 15 amino acids. Trimming removed 4 bases from V and 4 bases from J; junction bases left unmatched: 9. CDR1 and CDR2 (germline): MGHRA, YSYEKL.

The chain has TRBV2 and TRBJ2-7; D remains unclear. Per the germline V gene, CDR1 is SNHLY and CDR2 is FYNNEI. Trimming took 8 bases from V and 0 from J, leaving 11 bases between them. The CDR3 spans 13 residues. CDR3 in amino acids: CASGYVASYEQYF. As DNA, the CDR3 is TGTGCCAGCGGGTATGTGGCCTCCTACGAGCAGTACTTC. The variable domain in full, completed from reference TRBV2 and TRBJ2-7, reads EPEVTQTPSHQVTQMGQEVILRCVPISNHLYFYWYRQILGQKVEFLVSFYNNEISEKSEIFDDQFSVERPDGSNFTLKIRSTKLEDSAMYFCASGYVASYEQYFGPGTRLTVT.

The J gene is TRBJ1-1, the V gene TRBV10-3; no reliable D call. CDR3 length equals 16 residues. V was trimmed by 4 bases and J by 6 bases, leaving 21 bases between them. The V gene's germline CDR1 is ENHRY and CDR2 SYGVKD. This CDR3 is CAISGSKEVGSPEAFF. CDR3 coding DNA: TGTGCCATCAGTGGTTCAAAAGAAGTAGGGAGCCCTGAAGCTTTCTTT.

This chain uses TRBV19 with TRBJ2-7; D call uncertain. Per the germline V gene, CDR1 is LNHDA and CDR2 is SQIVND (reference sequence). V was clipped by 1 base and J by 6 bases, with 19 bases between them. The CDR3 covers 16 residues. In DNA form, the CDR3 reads TGTGCCAGTAGTATAGGTTTACCGTTCGTTCCTTCCGAGCAGTACTTC. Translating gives CASSIGLPFVPSEQYF.

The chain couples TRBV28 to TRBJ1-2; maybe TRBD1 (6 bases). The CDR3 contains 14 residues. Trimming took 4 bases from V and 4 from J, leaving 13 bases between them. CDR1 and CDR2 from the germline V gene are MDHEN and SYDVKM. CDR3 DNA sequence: TGTGCCAGCAGTTCCGAGACAGGAATCTATGGCTACACCTTC. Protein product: CASSSETGIYGYTF.

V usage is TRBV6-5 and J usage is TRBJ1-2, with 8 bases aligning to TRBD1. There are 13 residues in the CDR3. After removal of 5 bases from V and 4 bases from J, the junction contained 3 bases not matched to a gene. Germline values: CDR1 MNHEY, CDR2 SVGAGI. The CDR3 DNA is TGTGCCAGCAGTGGGGACAGGTTCTATGGCTACACCTTC. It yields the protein CASSGDRFYGYTF.

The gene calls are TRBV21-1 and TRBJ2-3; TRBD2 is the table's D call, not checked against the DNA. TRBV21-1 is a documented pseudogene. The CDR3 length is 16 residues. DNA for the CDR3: TGTGCCAGCAGCAAGGGACGGAGTAGACTAGAAGATACGCAGTATTTT. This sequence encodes CASSKGRSRLEDTQYF.

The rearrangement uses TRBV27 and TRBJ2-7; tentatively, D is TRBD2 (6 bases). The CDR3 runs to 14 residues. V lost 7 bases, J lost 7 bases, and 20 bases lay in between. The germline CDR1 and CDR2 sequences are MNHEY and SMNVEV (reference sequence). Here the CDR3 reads CASTRAGSGREQYF. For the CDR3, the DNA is TGTGCCAGCACCCGGGCCGGGAGCGGTCGTGAGCAGTACTTC.

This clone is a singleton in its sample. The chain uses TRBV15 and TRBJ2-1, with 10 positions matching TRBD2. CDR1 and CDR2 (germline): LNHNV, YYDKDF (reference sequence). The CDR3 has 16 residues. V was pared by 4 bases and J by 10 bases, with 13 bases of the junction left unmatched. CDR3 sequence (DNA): TGTGCCACCAGCACCGAGGCTAGCGGGAGTTTTGGGGAGCAGTTCTTC. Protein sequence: CATSTEASGSFGEQFF. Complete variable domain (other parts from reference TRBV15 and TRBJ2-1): DAMVIQNPRYQVTQFGKPVTLSCSQTLNHNVMYWYQQKSSQAPKLLFHYYDKDFNNEADTPDNFQSRRPNTSFCFLDIRSPGLGDTAMYLCATSTEASGSFGEQFFGPGTRLTVL.

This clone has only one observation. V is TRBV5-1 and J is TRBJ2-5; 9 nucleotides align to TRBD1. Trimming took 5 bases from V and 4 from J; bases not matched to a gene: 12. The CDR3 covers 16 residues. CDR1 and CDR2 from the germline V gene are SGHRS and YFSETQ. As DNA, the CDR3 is TGCGCCAGCAGAACGTCAATGGGACAGGGAGGAGAGACCCAGTACTTC. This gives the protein CASRTSMGQGGETQYF.

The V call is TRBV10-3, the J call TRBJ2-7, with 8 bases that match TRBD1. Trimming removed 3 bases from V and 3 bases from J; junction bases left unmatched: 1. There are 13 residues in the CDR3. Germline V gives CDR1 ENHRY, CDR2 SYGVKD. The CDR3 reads CAISEQGGYEQYF. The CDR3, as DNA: TGTGCCATCAGTGAACAGGGGGGCTACGAGCAGTACTTC.

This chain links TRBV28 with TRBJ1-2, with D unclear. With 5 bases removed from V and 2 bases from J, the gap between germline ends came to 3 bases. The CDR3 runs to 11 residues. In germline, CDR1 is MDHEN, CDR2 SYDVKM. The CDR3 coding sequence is TGTGCCAGCAGTCCCAACTATGGCTACACCTTC. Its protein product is CASSPNYGYTF.

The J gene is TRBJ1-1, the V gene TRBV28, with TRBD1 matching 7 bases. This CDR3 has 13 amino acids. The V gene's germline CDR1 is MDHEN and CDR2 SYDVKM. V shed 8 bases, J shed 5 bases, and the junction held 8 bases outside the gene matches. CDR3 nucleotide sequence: TGTGCCAGCGGAACAGGGGCCCGGACTGAAGCTTTCTTT. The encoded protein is CASGTGARTEAFF.

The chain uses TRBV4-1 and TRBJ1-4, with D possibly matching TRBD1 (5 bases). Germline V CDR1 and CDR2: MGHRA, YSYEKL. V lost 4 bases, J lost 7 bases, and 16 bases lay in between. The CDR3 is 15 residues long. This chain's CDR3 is CASSRSGGSSEKLFF. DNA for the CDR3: TGCGCCAGCAGCCGATCCGGGGGTTCGAGTGAAAAACTGTTTTTT.

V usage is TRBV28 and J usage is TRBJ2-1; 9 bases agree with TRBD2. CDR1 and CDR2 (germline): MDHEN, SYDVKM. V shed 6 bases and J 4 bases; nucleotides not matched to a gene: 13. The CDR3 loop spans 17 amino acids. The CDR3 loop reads CASRHRSTSGEYNEQFF. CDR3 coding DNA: TGTGCCAGCAGGCACCGTTCGACTAGCGGAGAATACAATGAGCAGTTCTTC.